A single sample is the source of the 18 T cell receptor beta chains below, sequenced in a study of neurological immune-mediated disorders. TCRdb used MiXCR to reprocess the 5' RACE reads, holding one entry per CDR3 protein. This table holds tens of thousands of distinct CDR3 sequences, less than 5.5% found once. Material: PBMCs. The receptors stem from a man aged 25 to 40 with multiple sclerosis.

This clonotype was seen many times. The J gene is TRBJ1-2, the V gene TRBV10-3; no firm D call. Germline V gene lookup returns CDR1 ENHRY and CDR2 SYGVKD. V lost 6 bases to trimming and J lost 0 bases, with 14 bases between them. The CDR3 has 15 residues. This CDR3 is CAIRDGSASNYGYTF. CDR3 nucleotides: TGTGCCATCAGGGACGGATCCGCTTCTAACTATGGCTACACCTTC.

The J gene is TRBJ1-2, the V gene TRBV19; 8 nucleotides line up with TRBD1. From germline, CDR1 is LNHDA and CDR2 SQIVND (reference sequence). J lost 0 bases, V lost 7 bases, and 10 bases had no gene match. The CDR3 is 16 residues long. CDR3 nucleotides: TGTGCCAGTAACACTGACAGGGGTGCGGCTAACTATGGCTACACCTTC. Amino acid sequence: CASNTDRGAANYGYTF. Combining the CDR3 with reference TRBV19 and TRBJ1-2 gives the whole variable domain DGGITQSPKYLFRKEGQNVTLSCEQNLNHDAMYWYRQDPGQGLRLIYYSQIVNDFQKGDIAEGYSVSREKKESFPLTVTSAQKNPTAFYLCASNTDRGAANYGYTFGSGTRLTVV.

The chain recombines TRBV2 with TRBJ1-5, with D uncertain. In germline, CDR1 is SNHLY, CDR2 FYNNEI. This CDR3 is 13 amino acids long. Deletions cut 3 bases from V and 7 bases from J, with 10 bases between. The CDR3 here is CASSDQSGQPQHF. The CDR3 region has the DNA TGTGCCAGCAGTGATCAGAGTGGGCAGCCCCAGCATTTT.

This clonotype occurred a few times. The chain recombines TRBV4-1 with TRBJ1-2; 9 bases match TRBD1. The germline CDR1 and CDR2 sequences are MGHRA and YSYEKL. The trim removed 4 bases at V and 8 bases at J, leaving 20 bases unmatched. The length of the CDR3 is 18 residues. CDR3 DNA: TGCGCCAGCAGCCCTCCGATACAGGGGGCGGATGGTACATACGGCTACACCTTC. Translated, it gives CASSPPIQGADGTYGYTF.

This clonotype was observed at least ten times. The chain carries TRBV4-2 and TRBJ1-1; D is undetermined. The V gene's germline CDR1 is LGHNA and CDR2 YNFKEQ. The CDR3 spans 14 residues. V lost 3 bases and J lost 3, with 11 bases in between. CDR3 in amino acids: CASSHNPSDTEAFF. The CDR3 DNA reads as TGTGCCAGCAGCCATAACCCGTCGGACACTGAAGCTTTCTTT.

In regard to this clonotype: One base away lies a much larger clone, so this may be a sequencing read error. This chain joins TRBV5-1 and TRBJ2-7; D not resolved. The V gene's germline CDR1 is SGHRS and CDR2 YFSETQ. The CDR3 runs to 14 residues. V was cut by 0 bases and J by 2 bases, with 9 bases left in between. The CDR3 loop reads CASSLGEYAYEQYF. In DNA form, the CDR3 reads TGCGCCAGCAGCTTGGGAGAATATGCCTACGAGCAGTACTTC.

This clonotype occurred many times. The J gene is TRBJ2-2, the V gene TRBV12-3 or TRBV12-4; D remains ambiguous. Trimming stripped 2 bases from V and 4 bases from J, with 11 bases between. The CDR3 is 15 residues long. The CDR3 sequence: CASSLRKGGTGELFF. The CDR3 nucleotides read TGTGCCAGCAGTTTAAGGAAAGGCGGCACCGGGGAGCTGTTTTTT.

Remarks on this clonotype: A junction end diverges from the germline sequence, so it may reflect a read error. The chain uses TRBV30 and TRBJ1-5; no reliable D call. CDR1 and CDR2 from the germline V gene are GTSNPN and SVGIG (reference sequence). The CDR3 loop spans 15 amino acids. DNA of the CDR3: TGTGCCTGGAGTGTAGGGTCCTCGGGCAATCAGCCCCAGAATTTT. Its translation: CAWSVGSSGNQPQNF.

This chain uses TRBV5-1 with TRBJ2-2; D assignment may be TRBD1 or TRBD2 (5 bases each). The CDR3 spans 15 residues. Trimming took off 2 bases at V and 4 bases at J, with 12 bases between the two ends. Germline V lookup: CDR1 SGHRS, CDR2 YFSETQ. The CDR3 sequence is CASSFSGTGTGELFF. DNA of the CDR3: TGCGCCAGCAGCTTTTCGGGGACCGGCACCGGGGAGCTGTTTTTT.

In this sample, this clonotype turned up many times. The chain uses TRBV5-1 and TRBJ2-1; the D is unclear. Germline lookup yields CDR1 SGHRS and CDR2 YFSETQ. V was shortened by 0 bases and J by 6 bases, with 13 bases between the two germline ends. This CDR3 has 15 residues. The CDR3 DNA follows: TGCGCCAGCAGCTTGGCGGTTGATCCCTCCAATGAGCAGTTCTTC. Its translation is CASSLAVDPSNEQFF.

By sample fraction, this clonotype is medium-sized. This rearrangement joins TRBV5-5 to TRBJ2-1; D unclear. V lost 4 bases, J lost 0 bases, and 5 bases lay in between. Germline V CDR1 and CDR2: SGHKS, YYEKEE (reference sequence). This CDR3 contains 13 residues. This CDR3 is CASSVDSYNEQFF. CDR3 DNA: TGTGCCAGCAGCGTGGACTCCTACAATGAGCAGTTCTTC.

Only a few counts were recorded for this clonotype. V usage is TRBV5-1 and J usage is TRBJ1-1, with D hard to call. Germline loops: CDR1 SGHRS, CDR2 YFSETQ. The germline V and J ends were trimmed by 0 bases and 7 bases, with 13 bases remaining between them. This CDR3 is built from 14 residues. This CDR3 is CASSLEQTNGEAFF. DNA for the CDR3: TGCGCCAGCAGCTTGGAGCAGACGAACGGTGAAGCTTTCTTT.

J is TRBJ2-2 and V is TRBV24-1, with 7 bases matching TRBD1. The length of the CDR3 is 14 residues. Trimming took 2 bases from V and 7 from J; bases not matched to a gene: 3. Germline V CDR1 and CDR2: KGHDR, SFDVKD. This CDR3 is CATSDYRGSGELFF. The CDR3 DNA reads TGTGCCACCAGTGATTACAGGGGTAGCGGGGAGCTGTTTTTT.

This clonotype has ten or more counts. V gene TRBV6-5 combines with J gene TRBJ2-6; 8 bases are shared with TRBD1. CDR3 size: 17 residues. The germline CDR1 and CDR2 sequences are MNHEY and SVGAGI. With 6 bases clipped from V and 0 bases from J, the junction kept 7 bases outside the gene matches. As DNA, the CDR3 is TGTGCCAGCAGCCCAGGGGGCCAATTCTCTGGGGCCAACGTCCTGACTTTC. Protein product: CASSPGGQFSGANVLTF.

This clonotype came up many times. The chain employs TRBV12-3 or TRBV12-4 and TRBJ1-1; D ambiguous. V was cut by 3 bases and J by 2 bases, with 16 bases left in between. The CDR3 sequence is 16 residues long. CDR3 loop: CASSFTPGRGNTEAFF. The CDR3 DNA reads as TGTGCCAGCAGTTTCACCCCGGGCCGCGGAAACACTGAAGCTTTCTTT.

This clonotype was detected many times. The rearrangement links TRBV7-7 to TRBJ2-5, with D unclear. The CDR3 loop spans 14 amino acids. With 4 bases removed from V and 0 bases from J, the gap between germline ends came to 9 bases. Germline V gives CDR1 SSHAT, CDR2 FNYEAQ (reference sequence). The DNA of the CDR3 is TGTGCCAGCAGCTCCGGACGGTACCAAGAGACCCAGTACTTC. Translation: CASSSGRYQETQYF.

This clonotype showed up many times. The chain combines TRBV6-5 with TRBJ1-1, with D uncertain. Germline CDR1 MNHEY, CDR2 SVGAGI. The CDR3 sequence is 13 residues long. The V and J ends lost 7 bases and 4 bases respectively, with 13 bases between them. The CDR3 DNA reads as TGTGCCAGCAAGAGGGTGTTGAGCACTGAAGCTTTCTTT. Translation: CASKRVLSTEAFF.

This clonotype was seen at least ten times. J is TRBJ1-1 and V is TRBV27; a weak D match, TRBD1 (5 bases). Trimming took off 2 bases at V and 4 bases at J, with 11 bases between the two ends. The CDR3 loop spans 14 amino acids. The germline CDR1 and CDR2 sequences are MNHEY and SMNVEV (reference sequence). The CDR3 protein is CASSLTGGGTEAFF. As DNA, the CDR3 is TGTGCCAGCAGTTTAACAGGCGGAGGCACTGAAGCTTTCTTT.